The clone carrying this T cell receptor (beta chain) was seen a few times. The antigen remains undetermined. Reverse transcription of all isolated RNA meant that expressed TCRB transcripts were sequenced. TCRdb's table, derived via immunoSEQ multiplex PCR, lists solely in-frame clones and lacks some. The sample shows about 290,000 clones, approximately 8.1% of them seen only once. Sorted CD4+ subsets: naive, central memory, regulatory, stem cell-like memory (CD45RO/CCR7/CD25/CD127/CD95/CD27 panel). This entry is derived from a study of beta chain features in type 1 diabetes. Findings and caveats of the study: Within the patient group, naive, central memory and Treg TCRB repertoires appeared more similar to each other than within healthy donors.

This CDR3 contains 12 residues. CDR1 and CDR2 from the germline V gene are SQVTM and ANQGSEA. Trimming removed 1 base at V and 13 bases at J, with 16 bases between. Sequencing input: central memory CD4+ T cells from blood. The chain recombines TRBV29-1 with TRBJ2-5, with no clear D. The TCR sequence derives from a woman aged 18-35 years in good health. The CDR3 sequence is CSVEGGSSPSYF. The CDR3 coding sequence is TGCAGCGTTGAAGGGGGTAGCAGCCCATCGTACTTC.